The 23 T cell receptor beta chains below were found in one sample sequenced in a study of blood T cell repertoires in COVID-19. The repertoire was sequenced with immunoSEQ multiplex PCR; TCRdb's copy has only in-frame clones and lacks some. This sample yields around 61,000 clones, of which around 84% are seen a single time; roughly 3% belongs to the top ten. Source material: peripheral blood. The receptors were gathered from a man aged 45 to 65 with active COVID-19.

The genes are TRBV9 and TRBJ2-1; TRBD2 agrees at 10 bases. In germline, CDR1 is SGDLS, CDR2 YYNGEE. This CDR3 contains 20 residues. The V segment lost 0 bases and the J segment 0 bases; nucleotides outside the gene matches: 12. CDR3 residues: CASSVAASGGARSSYNEQFF. CDR3 nucleotides: TGTGCCAGCAGCGTAGCGGCGAGCGGGGGGGCCCGGAGCTCCTACAATGAGCAGTTCTTC.

The chain carries TRBV3-1 (or the pseudogene TRBV3-2) and TRBJ2-5; tentative D call: TRBD2 (5 bases). The CDR3 is 13 residues long. The V and J ends lost 4 bases and 8 bases respectively, with 14 bases between them. From germline, CDR1 is LGHDT and CDR2 YNNKEL (reference sequence). CDR3 in amino acids: CASSPREGGTQYF. The CDR3 DNA is TGTGCCAGCAGCCCCCGGGAAGGAGGCACCCAGTACTTC.

The genes are TRBV11-3 and TRBJ2-5; 8 bases are a match to TRBD2. V lost 5 bases, J lost 5 bases, and 10 bases stayed unmatched. Germline-derived CDR1 and CDR2 are SGHNT and YENEEA. The CDR3 is 15 residues long. The CDR3 spells CASSRGLGNSETQYF. CDR3 sequence (DNA): TGTGCCAGCAGCCGGGGACTAGGTAATTCCGAGACCCAGTACTTC.

The V and J genes are TRBV19 and TRBJ1-2; D ambiguous. The CDR3 has 12 amino acids. Trimming pared 7 bases from V and 8 bases from J, leaving 14 bases between. Germline V gene data show CDR1 as LNHDA and CDR2 as SQIVND (reference sequence). The CDR3 loop reads CASTTTGLGYTF. The CDR3, as DNA: TGTGCCAGTACCACCACGGGTTTGGGCTACACCTTC.

Only a few counts were recorded for this clone. The chain recombines TRBV3-1 (or the pseudogene TRBV3-2) with TRBJ2-4, with D maybe TRBD2 (6 bases). Germline assignment: CDR1 LGHDT and CDR2 YNNKEL (reference sequence). V was pared by 4 bases and J by 8 bases, with 15 bases between. This CDR3 comprises 14 residues. The CDR3 protein is CASSRLVGGDIQYF. The CDR3, as DNA: TGTGCCAGCAGCCGCCTGGTTGGCGGGGACATTCAGTACTTC.

V gene TRBV7-6 combines with J gene TRBJ2-7, with 9 bases identical to TRBD2. The ends lost 5 bases at V and 0 bases at J; junction bases unmatched: 11. Germline CDR1 is SGHVS and CDR2 is FNYEAQ. The CDR3 is 17 amino acids. The CDR3 DNA follows: TGTGCCAGCAGCGGCCCGAGGGGTAGCGGGAGCTCCTACGAGCAGTACTTC. Translating it yields CASSGPRGSGSSYEQYF.

This clone was detected many times. The chain links TRBV7-3 to TRBJ2-6; 7 bases match TRBD1. V dropped 2 bases and J dropped 0; count of bases not matched to a gene: 10. The CDR3 runs 19 residues. Germline CDR1 is SGHTA and CDR2 is FQGTGA. The CDR3 region has the DNA TGTGCCAGCAGCTTACCCCCGGGACAGTTCTCCTCTGGGGCCAACGTCCTGACTTTC. As protein: CASSLPPGQFSSGANVLTF.

This chain links TRBV18 with TRBJ2-7, with D maybe TRBD2 (5 bases). V was pared by 3 bases and J by 0 bases, with 9 bases between. Germline CDR1 and CDR2: KGHSH and LQKENI. CDR3 length: 14 residues. The CDR3 DNA sequence: TGTGCCAGCTCACCGCGGGTCAACTCCTACGAGCAGTACTTC. It translates to CASSPRVNSYEQYF.

This clone has just a few counts. This chain uses TRBV5-6 with TRBJ2-7, with D possibly TRBD1 on 6 matching bases. V lost 8 bases, J lost 2 bases, and 14 bases lay in between. Germline values: CDR1 SGHDT, CDR2 YYEEEE. The CDR3 extends over 13 amino acids. The CDR3 nucleotides are TGTGCCAGTTGGGACATACGTACCTACGAGCAGTACTTC. It specifies CASWDIRTYEQYF.

This clone was seen a single time. CDR3 region: CAIGTEDSGANVLTF. CDR3 DNA sequence: TGTGCCATCGGGACAGAGGATTCTGGGGCCAACGTCCTGACTTTC. V is TRBV6-5 and J is TRBJ2-6; 7 bases agree with TRBD1. Germline CDR1 MNHEY, CDR2 SVGAGI. The CDR3 has 15 amino acids. Trimming cost V 10 bases and J 1 base; bases outside gene matches: 7.

The rearrangement links TRBV6-1 to TRBJ1-2; the D gene is possibly TRBD1 (5 bases). Trimming took off 0 bases at V and 3 bases at J, with 8 bases between the two ends. The CDR3 spans 14 residues. Germline loops: CDR1 MNHNS, CDR2 SASEGT. The DNA for the CDR3 is TGTGCCAGCAGTGAAGCGCCACAGGACTATGGCTACACCTTC. As protein: CASSEAPQDYGYTF.

The chain's CDR3 is CASSLSPGVTYNEQFF. The DNA of the CDR3 is TGTGCCAGCAGCCTCTCCCCGGGGGTGACCTACAATGAGCAGTTCTTC. The V call is TRBV9, the J call TRBJ2-1, with D perhaps TRBD2 (6 bases). Germline V gene sequence: CDR1 SGDLS, CDR2 YYNGEE. The V and J ends lost 4 bases and 2 bases respectively, with 16 bases between them. This CDR3 contains 16 residues.

This clone was observed once. The chain has TRBV4-1 and TRBJ2-7, with 9 bases that match TRBD2. Germline assignment: CDR1 MGHRA and CDR2 YSYEKL. Trimming cost V 0 bases and J 7 bases; bases outside gene matches: 10. The CDR3 length is 16 residues. The CDR3 bases are TGCGCCAGCAGCCAAGATCCCGGCGGGGGGGCCGGGGAGCAGTACTTC. This gives the protein CASSQDPGGGAGEQYF.

On this clone: This CDR3 is also generated by other DNA sequences in the sample. The chain has TRBV15 and TRBJ2-1; 10 positions match TRBD2. The CDR3 is made up of 15 amino acids. The V gene's germline CDR1 is LNHNV and CDR2 YYDKDF (reference sequence). After removal of 3 bases from V and 4 bases from J, the junction contained 3 bases not matched to a gene. In nucleotides, the CDR3 is TGTGCCACCAGCAGGGCTAGCGGGAGATACAATGAGCAGTTCTTC. It specifies CATSRASGRYNEQFF.

This clone was observed a single time. The chain recombines TRBV30 with TRBJ2-7, with 9 bases fitting TRBD2. CDR3 length: 14 amino acids. Germline V lookup: CDR1 GTSNPN, CDR2 SVGIG (reference sequence). With 2 bases clipped from V and 4 bases from J, the junction kept 6 bases outside the gene matches. The CDR3: CAWSKRAGGYEQYF. The CDR3 DNA follows: TGTGCCTGGAGTAAAAGGGCGGGAGGGTACGAGCAGTACTTC.

This clone was seen just once. The rearrangement uses TRBV6-1 and TRBJ1-6; tentative D call: TRBD1 (5 bases). The length of the CDR3 is 15 residues. V lost 1 base to trimming and J lost 13 bases, with 17 bases between them. The germline CDR1 and CDR2 sequences are MNHNS and SASEGT. CDR3 coding DNA: TGTGCCAGCAGTGAAGGTGGACGGGTCGGGGGTCCCCTCCACTTT. Encoded protein: CASSEGGRVGGPLHF.

CDR3 residues: CASSPNGGGETQYF. CDR3 sequence (DNA): TGTGCCAGCAGCCCGAACGGGGGGGGAGAGACCCAGTACTTC. The chain combines TRBV7-3 with TRBJ2-5, with 8 bases matching TRBD2. The CDR3 runs to 14 residues. The trim removed 5 bases at V and 4 bases at J, leaving 6 bases unmatched. Germline V gives CDR1 SGHTA, CDR2 FQGTGA.

V gene TRBV18 combines with J gene TRBJ1-1, with 7 nucleotides matching TRBD1. J lost 5 bases, V lost 3 bases, and 6 bases had no gene match. Germline values: CDR1 KGHSH, CDR2 LQKENI. This CDR3 contains 14 residues. The CDR3: CASSPAGGGTEAFF. Here the CDR3 DNA reads TGTGCCAGCTCACCGGCAGGGGGAGGAACTGAAGCTTTCTTT.

The chain joins TRBV12-3 or TRBV12-4 to TRBJ2-5; possibly TRBD2 for D (6 bases). This CDR3 spans 13 amino acids. Deletions cut 4 bases from V and 5 bases from J, with 11 bases between. CDR3 loop: CASSSWGRETQYF. The DNA of the CDR3 is TGTGCCAGCAGTTCTTGGGGGAGGGAGACCCAGTACTTC.

The chain couples TRBV6-2 or TRBV6-3 to TRBJ1-1; possible D gene TRBD1, 5 bases. Deletions cut 5 bases from V and 12 bases from J, with 19 bases between. The CDR3 consists of 13 residues. CDR1 is MNHEY, CDR2 SVGEGT, per germline. This CDR3 reads CASSPSWGPVTFF. The CDR3 nucleotides read TGTGCCAGCAGTCCCAGCTGGGGCCCGGTGACTTTCTTT.

V and J are TRBV6-1 and TRBJ2-5; D is undetermined. CDR3 size: 14 residues. The germline gives CDR1 MNHNS, CDR2 SASEGT. The V gene lost 3 bases and the J gene lost 1 base, with 9 bases spanning the gap. The CDR3 coding sequence is TGTGCCAGCAGTGACGAGACTCCCCAAGAGACCCAGTACTTC. Its protein is CASSDETPQETQYF.

In nucleotides, the CDR3 is TGTGCCAGTAGTATAGTGGCCGGGGAGGGCACTGAAGCTTTCTTT. Translated: CASSIVAGEGTEAFF. V is TRBV19 and J is TRBJ1-1; D not resolved. CDR1 and CDR2 from the germline V gene are LNHDA and SQIVND (reference sequence). This CDR3 has 15 amino acids. Trimming took 1 base from V and 4 from J, leaving 13 bases between them.

This clone was counted a single time. This chain joins TRBV7-2 and TRBJ1-3; maybe TRBD1 (5 bases). Deletions cut 2 bases from V and 4 bases from J, with 12 bases between. CDR1 and CDR2 from the germline V gene are SGHTA and FQGNSA. This CDR3 region has 15 residues. This CDR3 is CASSLSGVPGNTIYF. The CDR3 nucleotides read TGTGCCAGCAGCTTATCGGGGGTTCCAGGAAACACCATATATTTT.